These 22 T cell receptor beta chains share one sample of origin, sequenced in a study of OX40 agonist ivuxolimab in advanced cancers. The method behind the library was the immunoSEQ multiplex PCR assay. TCRdb took this table from immuneACCESS and kept in-frame rearrangements with V and J called. Such tables lack part of the clones; where checked against another copy, unresolved V genes explain under half of the gap, and the rest is unexplained. This sample is represented by roughly 60,000 clones; about 88% of them were singletons. More than 3% of the sample is in the top ten clones. The specimen comprised CD4+ or CD8+ T cells sorted from blood, sampled in a trial of the OX40 agonist ivuxolimab. The receptor set was obtained from an adult with an advanced solid tumor such as melanoma, head and neck, liver or kidney cancer.

V is TRBV10-3 and J is TRBJ1-1; 8 nucleotides agree with TRBD1. There are 14 residues in the CDR3. With 7 bases clipped from V and 4 bases from J, the junction kept 8 bases outside the gene matches. Germline V gene sequence: CDR1 ENHRY, CDR2 SYGVKD. CDR3 in DNA: TGTGCCATCACCGACACAGGGGGGAGCACTGAAGCTTTCTTT. This translates into CAITDTGGSTEAFF.

The rearrangement links TRBV19 to TRBJ1-6; 7 nucleotides agree with TRBD1. Germline V gene data show CDR1 as LNHDA and CDR2 as SQIVND (reference sequence). The junction had 9 bases not matched to a gene; V was cut back by 6 bases and J by 10 bases. The CDR3 spans 14 residues. The CDR3 here is CASRVTGSWSPLHF. The DNA of the CDR3 is TGTGCCAGTAGGGTGACAGGGTCTTGGTCACCCCTCCACTTT.

V and J are TRBV7-8 and TRBJ2-3; 7 positions agree with TRBD2. Germline values: CDR1 SGHVS, CDR2 FQNEAQ. The CDR3 has 15 residues. The V gene end was trimmed by 5 bases and the J gene end by 2 bases; junction bases not matched to a gene: 7. This chain's CDR3 is CASSPLLANTDTQYF. The DNA of the CDR3 is TGTGCCAGCAGCCCCCTACTAGCGAACACAGATACGCAGTATTTT. The full variable domain, in which reference TRBV7-8 and TRBJ2-3 provide the parts outside the CDR3, is GAGVSQSPRYKVAKRGQDVALRCDPISGHVSLFWYQQALGQGPEFLTYFQNEAQLDKSGLPSDRFFAERPEGSVSTLKIQRTQQEDSAVYLCASSPLLANTDTQYFGPGTRLTVL.

The chain carries TRBV11-1 and TRBJ2-2, with 9 bases aligning to TRBD1. Germline values: CDR1 SGHAT, CDR2 FQDESV (reference sequence). The ends lost 3 bases at V and 3 bases at J; junction bases unmatched: 2. This CDR3 is 15 amino acids long. This CDR3 reads CASSFRDRDTGELFF. The CDR3 DNA sequence: TGTGCCAGCAGCTTCCGGGACAGGGACACCGGGGAGCTGTTTTTT.

This chain links TRBV7-2 with TRBJ2-7; 7 bases agree with TRBD1. Losses at the gene ends were 4 bases for V and 4 bases for J; bases not matched to a gene: 16. Germline V gives CDR1 SGHTA, CDR2 FQGNSA. The CDR3 contains 17 residues. CDR3 in DNA: TGTGCCAGCAGCTCGTTACGCCGTAACGGGGACAGTTACGAGCAGTACTTC. Its protein product is CASSSLRRNGDSYEQYF.

V and J are TRBV5-1 and TRBJ2-7, with D unclear. Trimming stripped 3 bases from V and 2 bases from J, with 15 bases between. The CDR3 has 15 amino acids. The germline gives CDR1 SGHRS, CDR2 YFSETQ. The CDR3 loop reads CASSSLTGYPYEQYF. The CDR3, as DNA: TGCGCCAGCAGCTCCCTGACGGGTTACCCCTACGAGCAGTACTTC.

This sequence joins TRBV5-4 and TRBJ1-1; 8 bases are shared with TRBD1. This CDR3 region has 12 residues. Germline loops: CDR1 SGHNT, CDR2 YYREEE (reference sequence). V dropped 5 bases and J dropped 7; count of bases not matched to a gene: 4. This chain's CDR3 is CASSAGGFEAFF. The CDR3 DNA reads as TGTGCCAGCAGTGCAGGGGGCTTTGAAGCTTTCTTT.

This chain joins TRBV5-4 and TRBJ2-7; 7 bases are a match to TRBD2. Per the germline V gene, CDR1 is SGHNT and CDR2 is YYREEE (reference sequence). This CDR3 has 14 amino acids. Losses at the gene ends were 4 bases for V and 3 bases for J; bases not matched to a gene: 7. The CDR3 region has the DNA TGTGCCAGCAGCCCGGTGGGGGAGGGCTACGAGCAGTACTTC. Encoded protein: CASSPVGEGYEQYF. The variable domain in full, completed from reference TRBV5-4 and TRBJ2-7, reads ETGVTQSPTHLIKTRGQQVTLRCSSQSGHNTVSWYQQALGQGPQFIFQYYREEENGRGNFPPRFSGLQFPNYSSELNVNALELDDSALYLCASSPVGEGYEQYFGPGTRLTVT.

This clone was seen a handful of times. The CDR3 loop is CASSSGLAKQYF. Written as DNA, the CDR3 is TGTGCCAGCAGTTCCGGACTAGCAAAGCAGTACTTC. V gene TRBV27 combines with J gene TRBJ2-7; TRBD2 matches at 8 bases. From germline, CDR1 is MNHEY and CDR2 SMNVEV (reference sequence). This CDR3 comprises 12 residues. The V and J ends lost 4 bases and 8 bases, in that order; junction bases with no gene match: 4.

The gene calls are TRBV28 and TRBJ2-1; 7 bases are a match to TRBD1. Trimming cost V 8 bases and J 0 bases; bases outside gene matches: 1. Germline V gene sequence: CDR1 MDHEN, CDR2 SYDVKM. The CDR3 is made up of 13 amino acids. Here the CDR3 DNA reads TGTGCCAGCCGGGACAGCTCCTACAATGAGCAGTTCTTC. It specifies CASRDSSYNEQFF. The full variable domain, rest sourced from reference TRBV28 and TRBJ2-1, is DVKVTQSSRYLVKRTGEKVFLECVQDMDHENMFWYRQDPGLGLRLIYFSYDVKMKEKGDIPEGYSVSREKKERFSLILESASTNQTSMYLCASRDSSYNEQFFGPGTRLTVL.

This sequence joins TRBV30 and TRBJ1-6; 7 bases agree with TRBD1. Germline-derived CDR1 and CDR2 are GTSNPN and SVGIG (reference sequence). Trimming cost V 4 bases and J 7 bases; bases outside gene matches: 4. The CDR3 length is 13 residues. The CDR3 nucleotides read TGTGCCTGGATGACAGGGACCAATTCACCCCTCCACTTT. Encoded protein: CAWMTGTNSPLHF.

V gene TRBV5-1 combines with J gene TRBJ1-2; D possibly corresponds to TRBD1 (5 bases). The ends were cut back, 0 bases at V and 2 bases at J, with 11 bases in the middle. Germline V gene sequence: CDR1 SGHRS, CDR2 YFSETQ. The CDR3 length is 15 residues. CDR3 sequence reads: CASSLVGGENYGYTF. As DNA, the CDR3 is TGCGCCAGCAGCTTGGTTGGGGGTGAAAACTATGGCTACACCTTC.

The gene calls are TRBV5-1 and TRBJ1-2; D may be TRBD1 (6 bases). V dropped 5 bases and J dropped 7 bases, with 21 bases sitting between them. The CDR3 has 15 amino acids. The germline V gene encodes CDR1 SGHRS and CDR2 YFSETQ. The CDR3 region has the DNA TGCGCCAGCAGAGTTGGGGCCTCGGGGGGCCTTGGCTACACCTTC. It encodes CASRVGASGGLGYTF.

This clone was detected a few times. V is TRBV19 and J is TRBJ1-1; maybe TRBD1 (6 bases). This CDR3 is built from 13 residues. V lost 5 bases and J lost 5, with 12 bases in between. CDR1 is LNHDA and CDR2 is SQIVND in the germline V gene (reference sequence). CDR3 in DNA: TGTGCCAGTAGTCCTTTGGACAGAACTGAAGCTTTCTTT. As protein: CASSPLDRTEAFF.

This clone was picked up one time. The V call is TRBV7-9, the J call TRBJ2-3; D is perhaps TRBD2 (5 bases). The germline V gene has CDR1 SEHNR and CDR2 FQNEAQ (reference sequence). Trimming shortened V by 5 bases and J by 3 bases, and 12 bases separated the two germline ends. This CDR3 contains 14 residues. The CDR3 sequence is CASSPGVRTDTQYF. DNA of the CDR3: TGTGCCAGCAGCCCCGGGGTACGGACAGATACGCAGTATTTT.

CDR3 DNA: TGTGCCAGCGCCCTCGACAGGGGGGGAAACACCATATATTTT. This codes for CASALDRGGNTIYF. This chain connects TRBV19 to TRBJ1-3; 9 bases are a match to TRBD1. The germline V gene has CDR1 LNHDA and CDR2 SQIVND (reference sequence). CDR3 length equals 14 residues. Trimming removed 9 bases from V and 4 bases from J; junction bases left unmatched: 7.

The gene calls are TRBV7-9 and TRBJ1-5, with D possibly matching TRBD1 (6 bases). The CDR3 covers 15 residues. V was shortened by 1 base and J by 6 bases, with 13 bases between the two germline ends. CDR1 is SEHNR, CDR2 FQNEAQ, per germline (reference sequence). The CDR3 spells CASSLDTGPGQPQHF. CDR3 in DNA: TGTGCCAGCAGCTTAGATACAGGGCCCGGTCAGCCCCAGCATTTT.

This chain joins TRBV6-5 and TRBJ2-5, with TRBD1 identical over 7 bases. Per germline, CDR1 MNHEY and CDR2 SVGAGI. CDR3 size: 11 residues. V gave up 4 bases and J gave up 10 bases; unmatched junction bases: 3. CDR3: CASSSQGSQYF. The CDR3 DNA follows: TGTGCCAGCAGTTCACAGGGGAGCCAGTACTTC.

A word on this clone: An end of the junction does not agree with germline; a read error may underlie this. This chain connects TRBV7-9 to TRBJ1-4; D unresolved. The CDR3 totals 12 residues. Germline-derived CDR1 and CDR2 are SEHNR and FQNEAQ (reference sequence). Here the CDR3 reads CASSFSYDKLFF. CDR3 bases: TGTGCCAGCAGCTTTTCATATGACAAACTGTTTTTT.

The chain links TRBV6-5 to TRBJ1-5; 8 nucleotides agree with TRBD1. Germline assignment: CDR1 MNHEY and CDR2 SVGAGI. The V and J ends lost 7 bases and 6 bases, in that order; junction bases with no gene match: 8. This CDR3 spans 14 amino acids. This CDR3 is CASTARQGSQPQHF. CDR3 sequence (DNA): TGTGCCAGCACCGCCCGACAGGGGAGTCAGCCCCAGCATTTT.

V usage is TRBV6-6 and J usage is TRBJ2-7, with unresolved D. Per germline, CDR1 MNHNY and CDR2 SVGAGI (reference sequence). The CDR3 runs 12 residues. V was trimmed by 4 bases and J by 2 bases, leaving 6 bases between them. The CDR3 coding sequence is TGTGCCAGCAGTTCCTCCCCCTACGAGCAGTACTTC. Residues: CASSSSPYEQYF.

The chain joins TRBV6-5 to TRBJ2-7, with 8 bases identical to TRBD2. V gave up 4 bases and J gave up 3 bases; unmatched junction bases: 2. Germline CDR1 reads MNHEY; CDR2 reads SVGAGI. The CDR3 totals 13 residues. The CDR3 spells CASSLAGLYEQYF. CDR3 DNA: TGTGCCAGCAGTTTAGCGGGGCTCTACGAGCAGTACTTC.